This T cell receptor beta chain originates from a study of cytomegalovirus exposure and HLA in healthy donors. Per the germline V gene, CDR1 is GTSNPN and CDR2 is SVGIG (reference sequence). The CDR3 length is 14 residues. The ends were cut back, 0 bases at V and 5 bases at J, with 14 bases in the middle. The primer mix had 60 Vbeta and 13 Jbeta primers. This table comes from immunoSEQ multiplex PCR, and its TCRdb copy is limited to in-frame clones, with some not included. Here the sample spans some 130,000 clones, approximately 81% being singletons. This TCR came from a man aged 18-30 years in good health and CMV-seronegative. The specimen was PBMCs. This chain joins TRBV30 and TRBJ2-7; D is possibly TRBD1 (6 bases). The CDR3 sequence: CAWSVGGRGHEQYF. The CDR3 bases are TGTGCCTGGAGTGTAGGAGGCAGGGGCCACGAGCAGTACTTC.